This entry describes one TCR beta chain. This clone was recorded once. What this receptor recognizes is not known. No base qualities exist here, and no much larger clone lies one base off it. Genomic DNA was extracted from sorted cells for sequencing of the TCRbeta CDR3 region. The immunoSEQ Assay was used for sequencing of TCRbeta CDR3 regions. TCRdb obtained this table from immuneACCESS and retained in-frame rearrangements with V and J assigned. These tables miss some clones; where compared with another copy, unresolved V genes account for less than half of the shortfall, and the remainder is unexplained. In this sample the table shows fewer than 15,000 clones, less than 90% of which occur a single time. The ten largest clones take up 36% of the sample. The data stem from a study of OX40 agonist ivuxolimab in advanced cancers. About the full investigation: Ivuxolimab was a fully human IgG2 agonistic monoclonal antibody targeting the costimulatory receptor OX40 (CD134). Intravenous ivuxolimab was administered to patients every 2 weeks at six dose levels: 0.01, 0.1, 0.3, 1.5, 3 and 10 mg/kg. Of the approximately 50 patients in dose escalation, some 19 had hepatocellular carcinoma, around 15 had melanoma, 9 had renal cell carcinoma and 9 had head and neck cancer. In the dose-escalation cohort, more than 80% of patients were male, and the mean age was roughly 60 years with a range of roughly 23 to 90. Prior anti-PD-1, anti-PD-L1 or anti-CTLA-4 therapy was permitted, and 30% to 50% of dose-escalation patients had received checkpoint inhibitors. Three dose-escalation patients achieved partial responses, one with hepatocellular carcinoma and two with cutaneous melanoma. Peripheral TCRbeta sequencing aimed to test whether ivuxolimab altered TCR sequence diversity and caused clonal T-cell expansion. The paper covers the monotherapy dose-escalation part of the phase I ivuxolimab trial, which included N of about 50 patients.

The trial excluded patients who had a history of autoimmune disease or were on systemic immunosuppression. Peripheral blood for TCR sequencing was collected from all dose cohorts at baseline, on cycle 4 day 1, and on cycle 7 day 1. The samples were taken from a phase I, first-in-human, multicenter, open-label dose-escalation trial of ivuxolimab. The trial enrolled adults with locally advanced or metastatic head and neck squamous cell, hepatocellular, melanoma or renal cell carcinoma. Before TCR sequencing, CD4+ T cells and CD8+ T cells from peripheral blood were sorted into separate populations. Findings and caveats that apply to the study as a whole: The antigen specificity of the clonally expanded peripheral T cells was not determined. Low levels of normalized T-cell clonal expansion were also seen in some nonresponding patients. At doses of 0.1 to 3.0 mg/kg, clonal expansion of both CD4+ and CD8+ T cells in blood was seen between baseline and week 6. In the 0.1-3.0 mg/kg groups, partial responders were among the patients with the lowest normalized peripheral clonal expansion, particularly in CD8+ T cells. After ivuxolimab, expanded clones were on average more numerous among CD8+ T cells than among CD4+ T cells.

Including cysteine and phenylalanine, the CDR3 has 15 amino acids. Of all the DNA, just the CDR3 is kept, 45 bases in frame from base 1. The germline V gene specifies MGHRA as CDR1 and YSYEKL as CDR2. V is clipped by 4 bases and J by 6 bases, and the sequence between their germline boundaries is 17 bases long. This clonotype was sampled from an adult with an advanced solid tumor such as melanoma, head and neck, liver or kidney cancer. The sequencing used CD4+ or CD8+ T cells sorted from blood, collected in a trial of the OX40 agonist ivuxolimab. The rearrangement combines TRBV4-1 with TRBJ2-3; no D gene is confidently identified. The CDR3 region has the sequence CASSPWTGKSDTQYF. At the DNA level, the sequence is TGCGCCAGCAGCCCATGGACCGGAAAGTCGGATACGCAGTATTTT.